These 31 T cell receptor beta chains were sequenced from one sample in a study of beta chain features in type 1 diabetes. Isolated RNA was reverse transcribed in full, so expressed TCRB transcripts were sequenced. Produced via immunoSEQ multiplex PCR; TCRdb's table is partial and in-frame only. The sample consists of about 700,000 clones, around 15% of them appearing once. Study-level points and caveats: TCRB CDR3 length was moderately but significantly reduced in all four CD4+ subsets of Type 1 diabetes patients.

These receptors' targets are unknown. Sequencing was performed on naive CD4+ T cells from blood. The source is a man aged 18 to 30 with type 1 diabetes.

The chain links TRBV6-6 to TRBJ2-7; 12 bases match TRBD1. Trimming cost V 3 bases and J 5 bases; bases outside gene matches: 5. This CDR3 has 15 residues. Germline CDR1 reads MNHNY; CDR2 reads SVGAGI (reference sequence). The CDR3 loop is CASSYGGQGANEQYF. As DNA, the CDR3 is TGTGCCAGCAGTTATGGGGGACAGGGGGCAAACGAGCAGTACTTC.

This clone was picked up a small number of times. The chain carries TRBV6-1 and TRBJ2-5; possibly TRBD2 for D (5 bases). Germline V gene sequence: CDR1 MNHNS, CDR2 SASEGT. V shed 5 bases and J shed 4 bases, with 11 bases lying between them. This CDR3 spans 13 amino acids. CDR3 DNA: TGTGCCAGCAGTACTCAAGAGGGAGAGACCCAGTACTTC. Its translation is CASSTQEGETQYF.

This clone was counted only a few times. Other DNA sequences of this sample code for an identical CDR3. This chain uses TRBV5-1 with TRBJ2-2; no definite D call. The V end was cut by 4 bases, the J end by 8 bases, with 9 bases between. The CDR3 length is 12 residues. Germline lookup yields CDR1 SGHRS and CDR2 YFSETQ. CDR3 nucleotides: TGCGCCAGCAGCCTTGAAGAGGGGGAGCTGTTTTTT. Protein product: CASSLEEGELFF. The variable domain in full, completed from reference TRBV5-1 and TRBJ2-2, reads KAGVTQTPRYLIKTRGQQVTLSCSPISGHRSVSWYQQTPGQGLQFLFEYFSETQRNKGNFPGRFSGRQFSNSRSEMNVSTLELGDSALYLCASSLEEGELFFGEGSRLTVL.

This sequence joins TRBV18 and TRBJ1-6; tentatively, D is TRBD1 (5 bases). Germline V gene data show CDR1 as KGHSH and CDR2 as LQKENI. The CDR3 length is 16 residues. Trimming removed 3 bases at V and 5 bases at J, with 14 bases between. The CDR3 region has the DNA TGTGCCAGCTCACCCCAACCCGGGACTGATAATTCACCCCTCCACTTT. Translated, it gives CASSPQPGTDNSPLHF.

This clone was seen more than once but under ten times. The chain links TRBV6-5 to TRBJ1-3; no firm D call. CDR1 MNHEY and CDR2 SVGAGI come from the germline V gene. The CDR3 has 15 residues. V shed 6 bases and J shed 1 base, with 13 bases lying between them. CDR3 sequence (DNA): TGTGCCAGCAGCATCCGGGCCCTATCTGGAAACACCATATATTTT. Amino acids: CASSIRALSGNTIYF.

The V gene is TRBV7-2, the J gene TRBJ2-2, with D possibly TRBD1 on 6 matching bases. V lost 3 bases and J 3 bases, leaving 14 bases between the germline ends. CDR3 length: 16 amino acids. Germline CDR1 and CDR2: SGHTA and FQGNSA. CDR3 nucleotide sequence: TGTGCCAGCAGCTTCTACAGGGAGTGGGACACCGGGGAGCTGTTTTTT. This translates into CASSFYREWDTGELFF.

The chain uses TRBV29-1 and TRBJ1-2; 12 nucleotides align to TRBD1. CDR1 and CDR2 (germline): SQVTM, ANQGSEA. J lost 7 bases, V lost 6 bases, and 12 bases had no gene match. The CDR3 consists of 15 residues. CDR3 in DNA: TGCAGCGTCCTGCCGCCGGGACAGGGGGCGAGTGGCTACACCTTC. Translated, it gives CSVLPPGQGASGYTF.

This clone has only a few counts. The chain is built from TRBV10-3 and TRBJ1-6; possibly TRBD1 for D (5 bases). V lost 6 bases and J lost 8, with 17 bases in between. Germline V gene lookup returns CDR1 ENHRY and CDR2 SYGVKD. The CDR3 loop spans 15 amino acids. The CDR3 is CAIRGPGPRDSPLHF. CDR3 nucleotides: TGTGCCATCAGGGGGCCAGGGCCGCGGGATTCACCCCTCCACTTT.

The V call is TRBV30, the J call TRBJ2-7, with 9 bases identical to TRBD1. Germline lookup yields CDR1 GTSNPN and CDR2 SVGIG (reference sequence). The CDR3 runs to 14 residues. The V segment lost 7 bases and the J segment 2 bases; nucleotides outside the gene matches: 9. The CDR3, as DNA: TGTGCCTCGACCGTGAGACAGGGGGCCTACGAGCAGTACTTC. Translated, it gives CASTVRQGAYEQYF.

V and J are TRBV27 and TRBJ2-3; 13 bases match TRBD2. J lost 2 bases, V lost 5 bases, and 7 bases had no gene match. The CDR3 runs 17 residues. The V gene's germline CDR1 is MNHEY and CDR2 SMNVEV (reference sequence). DNA for the CDR3: TGTGCCAGCAGTCCCCGGACTAGCGGGGGAGTCACAGATACGCAGTATTTT. It is translated as CASSPRTSGGVTDTQYF.

The V and J genes are TRBV11-2 and TRBJ2-1; TRBD2 matches 11 bases. Germline lookup yields CDR1 SGHAT and CDR2 FQNNGV. The CDR3 consists of 17 residues. V lost 4 bases to trimming and J lost 6 bases; unmatched junction nucleotides: 11. The CDR3 sequence: CASSSAVTSGEGNEQFF. The CDR3, as DNA: TGTGCCAGCAGCTCCGCGGTGACTAGCGGGGAGGGCAATGAGCAGTTCTTC. The variable domain in full, with the rest retrieved from reference TRBV11-2 and TRBJ2-1, is EAGVAQSPRYKIIEKRQSVAFWCNPISGHATLYWYQQILGQGPKLLIQFQNNGVVDDSQLPKDRFSAERLKGVDSTLKIQPAKLEDSAVYLCASSSAVTSGEGNEQFFGPGTRLTVL.

This clone was counted between two and nine times. Other nucleotide sequences from this sample produce the same CDR3. The chain is built from TRBV9 and TRBJ2-6; D ambiguous. Trimming left V 1 base short and J 1 base short, with 0 bases between. Per the germline V gene, CDR1 is SGDLS and CDR2 is YYNGEE. The CDR3 loop spans 13 amino acids. The CDR3 loop reads CASSVSGANVLTF. The CDR3 DNA reads TGTGCCAGCAGCGTATCTGGGGCCAACGTCCTGACTTTC.

This clone was recorded a few times. This chain links TRBV19 with TRBJ1-1, with D perhaps TRBD1 (6 bases). The CDR3 totals 13 residues. The germline V gene has CDR1 LNHDA and CDR2 SQIVND (reference sequence). Trimming left V 6 bases short and J 8 bases short, with 16 bases between. The chain's CDR3 is CASRRTGTPEAFF. DNA of the CDR3: TGTGCCAGTAGACGAACAGGGACCCCGGAAGCTTTCTTT.

This clone was seen only a few times. The chain recombines TRBV30 with TRBJ2-7; D could derive from TRBD1 or TRBD2 (5 bases each). CDR3 size: 12 residues. Trimming pared 5 bases from V and 6 bases from J, leaving 14 bases between. Per the germline V gene, CDR1 is GTSNPN and CDR2 is SVGIG (reference sequence). The CDR3 DNA reads TGTGCCTGGGCAATGCAGGGACCCGAGCAGTACTTC. Translated: CAWAMQGPEQYF.

V gene TRBV30 combines with J gene TRBJ2-7; D gene ambiguous. Trimming shortened V by 0 bases and J by 5 bases, and 11 bases separated the two germline ends. The CDR3 spans 13 residues. CDR1 is GTSNPN and CDR2 is SVGIG in the germline V gene (reference sequence). The chain's CDR3 is CAWSVRSSNEQYF. The DNA of the CDR3 is TGTGCCTGGAGTGTACGTAGCAGCAACGAGCAGTACTTC.

This clone occurred a few times. The chain links TRBV6-6 to TRBJ2-1; D is undetermined. Trimming removed 5 bases from V and 10 bases from J, with 6 bases in between. From germline, CDR1 is MNHNY and CDR2 SVGAGI (reference sequence). The CDR3 is 10 residues long. In nucleotides, the CDR3 is TGTGCCAGCAGTGTGGTGGAGCAGTTCTTC. This gives the protein CASSVVEQFF.

The sample holds a few counts of this clone. V and J are TRBV5-1 and TRBJ2-6; D may be TRBD2 (6 bases). Germline V gene data show CDR1 as SGHRS and CDR2 as YFSETQ. Trimming took 3 bases from V and 0 from J, leaving 13 bases between them. CDR3 length equals 17 residues. The CDR3 bases are TGCGCCAGCAGCTCTGGCGGGGTTCCCTCTGGGGCCAACGTCCTGACTTTC. This gives the protein CASSSGGVPSGANVLTF.

The CDR3 sequence is CASSPRGNEQYF. CDR3 in DNA: TGTGCCAGCAGTCCACGGGGGAACGAGCAGTACTTC. This rearrangement joins TRBV6-6 to TRBJ2-7, with D possibly matching TRBD2 (6 bases). Trimming removed 5 bases from V and 5 bases from J, with 10 bases in between. Germline V gene data show CDR1 as MNHNY and CDR2 as SVGAGI (reference sequence). This CDR3 contains 12 residues.

The chain couples TRBV30 to TRBJ1-6; perhaps TRBD1 as D (6 bases). CDR1 GTSNPN and CDR2 SVGIG come from the germline V gene (reference sequence). Trimming pared 5 bases from V and 10 bases from J, leaving 21 bases between. There are 15 residues in the CDR3. CDR3 in DNA: TGTGCCTGGGGGTCGGGGGCAGTCTTTAGCTCACCCCTCCACTTT. Translation gives CAWGSGAVFSSPLHF.

Regarding this clone: The sample contains more than one DNA sequence encoding this CDR3. The chain employs TRBV15 and TRBJ1-5; the match to TRBD1 covers 11 bases. The CDR3 has 16 residues. V lost 1 base, J lost 1 base, and 0 bases stayed unmatched. Germline CDR1 LNHNV, CDR2 YYDKDF (reference sequence). The CDR3 reads CATSRGTGGSNQPQHF. DNA for the CDR3: TGTGCCACCAGCAGAGGGACAGGGGGCAGCAATCAGCCCCAGCATTTT.

This sequence joins TRBV6-6 and TRBJ1-6, with a weak D call TRBD1 (5 bases). CDR1 MNHNY and CDR2 SVGAGI come from the germline V gene (reference sequence). This CDR3 is built from 16 residues. V was pared by 1 base and J by 10 bases, with 17 bases between. CDR3 sequence reads: CASSYLGEGRGSPLHF. The CDR3 DNA reads as TGTGCCAGCAGTTACTTGGGGGAGGGGAGAGGCTCACCCCTCCACTTT.

The V call is TRBV6-5, the J call TRBJ1-1, with TRBD1 as a possible D gene (6 bases). Germline V gene sequence: CDR1 MNHEY, CDR2 SVGAGI. V was shortened by 0 bases and J by 4 bases, with 12 bases between the two germline ends. The CDR3 extends over 15 amino acids. CDR3 residues: CASSYSGAAGTEAFF. Written as DNA, the CDR3 is TGTGCCAGCAGTTACTCGGGGGCTGCCGGCACTGAAGCTTTCTTT.

This chain connects TRBV20-1 to TRBJ2-7, with D unclear. The germline V and J ends were trimmed by 5 bases and 4 bases, with 6 bases remaining between them. CDR1 is DFQATT and CDR2 is SNEGSKA in the germline V gene (reference sequence). This CDR3 is built from 10 residues. CDR3 sequence (DNA): TGCAGTGCTGGGATGTACGAGCAGTACTTC. Its translation: CSAGMYEQYF.

This chain connects TRBV29-1 to TRBJ2-7; 10 bases line up with TRBD1. Germline V gives CDR1 SQVTM, CDR2 ANQGSEA. V trimming: 7 bases; J trimming: 2 bases; junction bases outside the gene matches: 5. The CDR3 extends over 13 amino acids. CDR3 bases: TGCAGCGCGTGGGACAGGGGAACCTACGAGCAGTACTTC. Translated, it gives CSAWDRGTYEQYF.

The chain employs TRBV6-6 and TRBJ2-7; weak D call: TRBD1 (5 bases). The CDR3 is 16 residues long. CDR1 MNHNY and CDR2 SVGAGI come from the germline V gene (reference sequence). The V and J ends lost 0 bases and 0 bases respectively, with 12 bases between them. The CDR3 region is CASSYSYTRGSYEQYF. The CDR3 DNA follows: TGTGCCAGCAGTTACTCGTATACAAGGGGCTCCTACGAGCAGTACTTC.

The chain uses TRBV6-1 and TRBJ2-6; TRBD1 agrees at 9 bases. V shed 4 bases, J shed 2 bases, and the junction held 9 bases outside the gene matches. This CDR3 has 18 amino acids. Per germline, CDR1 MNHNS and CDR2 SASEGT. CDR3 sequence (DNA): TGTGCCAGCAGTGCAGAGACAGGGGGAATTACTGGGGCCAACGTCCTGACTTTC. Residues: CASSAETGGITGANVLTF.

The chain joins TRBV18 to TRBJ2-1; unclear D gene. Germline values: CDR1 KGHSH, CDR2 LQKENI. The CDR3 covers 12 residues. V was pared by 1 base and J by 6 bases, with 4 bases between. In nucleotides, the CDR3 is TGTGCCAGCTCACCACGGGCCAATGAGCAGTTCTTC. Protein product: CASSPRANEQFF.

The CDR3 sequence: CSVVTGRYGYTF. The CDR3 DNA is TGCAGCGTGGTGACAGGGAGATATGGCTACACCTTC. The rearrangement uses TRBV29-1 and TRBJ1-2, with 7 bases lining up with TRBD1. Germline loops: CDR1 SQVTM, CDR2 ANQGSEA. V lost 6 bases, J lost 5 bases, and 6 bases stayed unmatched. The CDR3 loop spans 12 amino acids.

The rearrangement uses TRBV7-9 and TRBJ1-1; 7 bases fit TRBD1. Germline trimming cut 0 bases from V and 5 bases from J; bases unmatched to any gene: 15. The CDR3 totals 18 residues. Germline V gene data show CDR1 as SEHNR and CDR2 as FQNEAQ (reference sequence). The CDR3 loop is CASSLAGRGRLGETEAFF. Written as DNA, the CDR3 is TGTGCCAGCAGCTTAGCTGGGAGGGGGCGTCTTGGAGAGACTGAAGCTTTCTTT. The whole variable domain, filled in from reference TRBV7-9 and TRBJ1-1, reads DTGVSQNPRHKITKRGQNVTFRCDPISEHNRLYWYRQTLGQGPEFLTYFQNEAQLEKSRLLSDRFSAERPKGSFSTLEIQRTEQGDSAMYLCASSLAGRGRLGETEAFFGQGTRLTVV.

The V gene is TRBV4-2, the J gene TRBJ2-4; TRBD2 aligns across 7 bases. The CDR3 length is 17 residues. V was clipped by 1 base and J by 3 bases; unmatched bases: 9. The V gene's germline CDR1 is LGHNA and CDR2 YNFKEQ. The CDR3 DNA reads TGTGCCAGCAGCCAAGGAGAGGGAGGGGTGCTCAAAAACATTCAGTACTTC. Protein: CASSQGEGGVLKNIQYF.

The chain links TRBV6-5 to TRBJ2-3; D gene unclear. The V end was cut by 5 bases, the J end by 2 bases, with 14 bases between. The V gene's germline CDR1 is MNHEY and CDR2 SVGAGI. This CDR3 is 15 amino acids long. The CDR3: CASSTARQLTDTQYF. In DNA form, the CDR3 reads TGTGCCAGCAGTACCGCCCGACAACTCACAGATACGCAGTATTTT.